Each of the 8 T cell receptor beta chains below was sequenced from the same sample in a study of cytomegalovirus exposure and HLA in healthy donors. PCR involved 60 Vbeta and 13 Jbeta primers. Some clones are missing from TCRdb's copy, which holds only in-frame ones; the method was immunoSEQ multiplex PCR. In total, the table holds some 200,000 clones. The source material was PBMCs. These receptor sequences come from a girl aged 2-15 years in good health and CMV-seropositive.

The chain combines TRBV20-1 with TRBJ2-5, with D perhaps matching TRBD2 (5 bases). The CDR3 spans 11 residues. V was trimmed by 5 bases and J by 10 bases, leaving 14 bases between them. Germline assignment: CDR1 DFQATT and CDR2 SNEGSKA (reference sequence). The CDR3 is CSAVLDRDQYF. The CDR3 DNA follows: TGCAGTGCTGTCCTAGACCGGGACCAGTACTTC.

The J gene is TRBJ1-2, the V gene TRBV6-5, with D possibly matching TRBD1 (5 bases). The CDR3 sequence is 15 residues long. The V and J ends lost 0 bases and 5 bases respectively, with 13 bases between them. From germline, CDR1 is MNHEY and CDR2 SVGAGI. CDR3 sequence: CASSYSAGPDYGYTF. The CDR3 nucleotides are TGTGCCAGCAGTTACTCGGCGGGGCCAGATTATGGCTACACCTTC.

J is TRBJ2-3 and V is TRBV5-1; 7 bases match TRBD2. Trimming cost V 4 bases and J 6 bases; bases outside gene matches: 5. Germline CDR1 SGHRS, CDR2 YFSETQ. The CDR3 is 13 residues long. The CDR3 nucleotides are TGCGCCAGCAGCGTACAACTAGCGGATACGCAGTATTTT. The encoded protein is CASSVQLADTQYF.

This chain's CDR3 is CASSSAFVVVQGTGELFF. Written as DNA, the CDR3 is TGTGCCAGCAGCTCTGCTTTCGTGGTGGTTCAGGGCACCGGGGAGCTGTTTTTT. This sequence joins TRBV5-6 and TRBJ2-2, with D possibly being TRBD1 (5 bases). Per the germline V gene, CDR1 is SGHDT and CDR2 is YYEEEE. This CDR3 is built from 18 residues. The V end lost 3 bases, the J end lost 4 bases, and 22 bases lay between the germline ends.

The chain joins TRBV6-5 to TRBJ2-2; D unclear. Germline CDR1 and CDR2: MNHEY and SVGAGI. The CDR3 extends over 14 amino acids. Trimming cost V 6 bases and J 3 bases, with 11 bases left between them. In nucleotides, the CDR3 is TGTGCCAGCAGCCACGACACCGACACCGGGGAGCTGTTTTTT. Translated: CASSHDTDTGELFF.

The chain has TRBV10-2 and TRBJ2-7; D may be TRBD2 (6 bases). From germline, CDR1 is WSHSY and CDR2 SAAADI. V lost 2 bases to trimming and J lost 5 bases, with 19 bases between them. This CDR3 region has 16 residues. CDR3 bases: TGCGCCAGCAGTGAGGTCGGGGGAAGAACAGTGGACGAGCAGTACTTC. Translating it yields CASSEVGGRTVDEQYF.

J is TRBJ2-5 and V is TRBV29-1; 7 bases align to TRBD1. Germline values: CDR1 SQVTM, CDR2 ANQGSEA. The V gene end was trimmed by 4 bases and the J gene end by 1 base; junction bases not matched to a gene: 9. The CDR3 length is 15 residues. The CDR3 loop is CSVGERGDSQETQYF. Here the CDR3 DNA reads TGCAGCGTTGGTGAGAGAGGGGACAGCCAAGAGACCCAGTACTTC. Full variable domain (rest looked up from reference TRBV29-1 and TRBJ2-5): SAVISQKPSRDICQRGTSLTIQCQVDSQVTMMFWYRQQPGQSLTLIATANQGSEATYESGFVIDKFPISRPNLTFSTLTVSNMSPEDSSIYLCSVGERGDSQETQYFGPGTRLLVL.

This rearrangement joins TRBV28 to TRBJ1-6; no firm D call. Trimming cost V 3 bases and J 8 bases, with 5 bases left between them. CDR1 and CDR2 from the germline V gene are MDHEN and SYDVKM. CDR3 length: 12 amino acids. This CDR3 is CASSFADSPLHF. For the CDR3, the DNA is TGTGCCAGCAGTTTTGCAGATTCACCCCTCCACTTT.